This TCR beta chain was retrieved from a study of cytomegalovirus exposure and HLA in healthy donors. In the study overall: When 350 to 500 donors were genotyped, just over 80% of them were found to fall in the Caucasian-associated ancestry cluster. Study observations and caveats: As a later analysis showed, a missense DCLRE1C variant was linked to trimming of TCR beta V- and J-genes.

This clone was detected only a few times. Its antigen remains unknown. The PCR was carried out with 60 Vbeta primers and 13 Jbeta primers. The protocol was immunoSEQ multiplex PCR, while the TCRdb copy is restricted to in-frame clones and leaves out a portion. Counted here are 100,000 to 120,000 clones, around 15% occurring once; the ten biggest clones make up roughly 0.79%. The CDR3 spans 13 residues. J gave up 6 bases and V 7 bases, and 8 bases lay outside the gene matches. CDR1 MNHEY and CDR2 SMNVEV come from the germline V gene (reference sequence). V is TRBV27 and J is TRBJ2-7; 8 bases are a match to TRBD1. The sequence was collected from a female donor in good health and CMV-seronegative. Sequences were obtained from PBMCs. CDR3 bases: TGTGCCAGCACCATGGGGACAGGTAGCGAGCAGTACTTC. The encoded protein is CASTMGTGSEQYF.